The clone carrying this T cell receptor beta chain was found a few times. Its antigen is undetermined. The data are from a study of cytomegalovirus exposure and HLA in healthy donors. Whole-study results and caveats: There were 164 TCR beta chains listed as cytomegalovirus-associated.

The germline V and J ends were trimmed by 8 bases and 0 bases, with 19 bases remaining between them. Germline assignment: CDR1 MDHEN and CDR2 SYDVKM. This CDR3 contains 16 residues. PCR amplification relied on 60 Vbeta primers (plus 13 Jbeta primers). The method was immunoSEQ multiplex PCR; TCRdb's version includes in-frame clones alone and lacks a portion of them. The table has some 130,000 clones, about 71% seen once. The specimen was PBMCs. The source is a woman in her sixties or seventies in good health and CMV-seropositive. The chain uses TRBV28 and TRBJ1-1; D perhaps matches TRBD1 (6 bases). The CDR3 protein is CASSGGGVTMNTEAFF. The CDR3 DNA is TGTGCCAGCTCTGGGGGGGGCGTTACCATGAACACTGAAGCTTTCTTT. Drawing the rest from reference TRBV28 and TRBJ1-1, the complete variable domain is DVKVTQSSRYLVKRTGEKVFLECVQDMDHENMFWYRQDPGLGLRLIYFSYDVKMKEKGDIPEGYSVSREKKERFSLILESASTNQTSMYLCASSGGGVTMNTEAFFGQGTRLTVV.